Listed below are T cell receptor beta chains from one sample, sequenced in a study of blood T cell repertoires in COVID-19. This table comes from immunoSEQ multiplex PCR, and its TCRdb copy is limited to in-frame clones, with some not included. The sample has approximately 260,000 clones; around four fifths are singletons. The material sequenced was peripheral blood. The receptors shown here come from a man aged 55 to 70 who had recovered from COVID-19. The CDR3 runs from the conserved cysteine through the conserved F or W. Fields, in order: J gene, D gene, clone size, V gene, CDR3 protein, CDR3 DNA. A D gene is named only where the DNA matches it firmly. The size field is filled for only some rows; it gives once, few, many or a size class.

TRBJ1-1 | TRBD1 | - | TRBV7-9 | CASSSDRDSTEAFF | TGTGCCAGCAGCTCGGACAGGGACTCAACTGAAGCTTTCTTT
TRBJ1-5 | TRBD1 | - | TRBV19 | CASSITSGTGDQPQHF | TGTGCCAGTAGTATTACCTCCGGGACAGGGGATCAGCCCCAGCATTTT
TRBJ1-5 | TRBD1 | - | TRBV27 | CASSFRGGADQPQHF | TGTGCCAGCAGTTTTCGAGGGGGCGCGGATCAGCCCCAGCATTTT
TRBJ2-1 | - | - | TRBV10-1 | CASSELGLGGLGNEQFF | TGCGCCAGCAGTGAGCTGGGGCTCGGAGGGTTGGGCAATGAGCAGTTCTTC
TRBJ2-2 | TRBD2 | - | TRBV3-1/TRBV3-2 | CASSPRTSGGAQVTGELFF | TGTGCCAGCAGCCCCCGGACTAGCGGGGGGGCTCAGGTCACCGGGGAGCTGTTTTTT
TRBJ1-6 | TRBD1 | - | TRBV9 | CASSAKDRARALHF | TGTGCCAGCAGCGCGAAAGACAGGGCCCGTGCCCTCCACTTT
TRBJ2-7 | - | - | TRBV2 | CASSTRGVSYEQYF | TGTGCCAGCAGCACCCGCGGGGTCTCCTACGAGCAGTACTTC
TRBJ1-5 | - | - | TRBV19 | CASSQLLVGGFQPQHF | TGTGCCAGTAGTCAACTACTGGTCGGCGGGTTTCAGCCCCAGCATTTT
TRBJ2-2 | TRBD1 | few | TRBV29-1 | CSVGQGTNTGELFF | TGCAGCGTTGGACAGGGAACGAACACCGGGGAGCTGTTTTTT
TRBJ1-5 | - | - | TRBV28 | CASSRGGVSNQPQHF | TGTGCCAGCAGTCGGGGGGGGGTTAGCAATCAGCCCCAGCATTTT
TRBJ1-5 | TRBD1 | - | TRBV29-1 | CSVRQGPDQPQHF | TGCAGCGTCAGACAGGGCCCTGATCAGCCCCAGCATTTT
TRBJ2-2 | - | - | TRBV18 | CASSPSFRASVGELFF | TGTGCCAGCTCACCATCGTTCAGGGCCTCGGTCGGGGAGCTGTTTTTT
TRBJ1-5 | - | - | TRBV27 | CASSLYWQADQPQHF | TGTGCCAGCAGTTTATACTGGCAGGCCGATCAGCCCCAGCATTTT
TRBJ2-1 | TRBD2 | - | TRBV5-1 | CASMQTASGGAGVNEQFF | TGCGCCAGCATGCAGACAGCCAGCGGGGGGGCTGGGGTAAATGAGCAGTTCTTC
TRBJ2-3 | TRBD2 | - | TRBV4-1 | CASSQAGGRAPDTQYF | TGCGCCAGCAGCCAAGCGGGCGGGAGGGCCCCAGATACGCAGTATTTT
TRBJ1-4 | - | - | TRBV11-2 | CATKPGSTTNEKLFF | TGTGCCACCAAACCGGGGAGCACAACTAATGAAAAACTGTTTTTT
TRBJ2-1 | - | - | TRBV2 | CASGPFGEEQFF | TGTGCCAGCGGTCCTTTTGGGGAGGAGCAGTTCTTC
TRBJ1-2 | - | - | TRBV9 | CASSTEGGYNYGYTF | TGTGCCAGCAGCACCGAAGGGGGTTATAACTATGGCTACACCTTC
TRBJ1-1 | - | - | TRBV5-6 | CASSLGSTVNTEAFF | TGTGCCAGCAGCTTGGGGTCGACAGTGAACACTGAAGCTTTCTTT
TRBJ1-1 | - | once | TRBV18 | CASSPPKGPGTEAFF | TGTGCCAGCTCACCACCGAAGGGGCCGGGCACTGAAGCTTTCTTT
TRBJ2-7 | - | few | TRBV19 | CASRDSLGPYEQYF | TGTGCCAGTAGGGACTCTTTGGGTCCCTACGAGCAGTACTTC
TRBJ1-3 | - | - | TRBV6-5 | CASSYSGGSGNTIYF | TGTGCCAGCAGTTACAGCGGGGGATCTGGAAACACCATATATTTT
TRBJ2-2 | - | - | TRBV5-8 | CASSLVQLRTGELFF | TGTGCCAGCAGCTTGGTTCAGTTGAGGACCGGGGAGCTGTTTTTT
TRBJ1-6 | - | - | TRBV27 | CASREGSYNSPLHF | TGTGCCAGCAGGGAGGGCTCCTATAATTCACCCCTCCACTTT
TRBJ2-2 | TRBD2 | - | TRBV7-2 | CASSPQAGPGELFF | TGTGCCAGCAGCCCCCAAGCGGGACCCGGGGAGCTGTTTTTT
TRBJ2-3 | TRBD2 | - | TRBV5-5 | CASRREEGTDTQYF | TGTGCCAGCAGGCGGGAGGAGGGCACAGATACGCAGTATTTT
TRBJ2-1 | - | - | TRBV15 | CATSRDYSAGANEQFF | TGTGCCACCAGCAGAGATTATAGCGCGGGGGCAAATGAGCAGTTCTTC
TRBJ2-7 | - | - | TRBV7-8 | CASSIRQESYEQYF | TGTGCCAGCAGTATCCGACAGGAATCCTACGAGCAGTACTTC
TRBJ1-2 | - | - | TRBV7-9 | CASSLDSYGYTF | TGTGCCAGCAGCTTAGACAGCTATGGCTACACCTTC
TRBJ2-7 | TRBD1 | - | TRBV19 | CASSMQGGNNEQYF | TGTGCCAGTAGTATGCAAGGGGGCAACAACGAGCAGTACTTC
TRBJ1-2 | TRBD1 | - | TRBV2 | CASSERGGNDYGYTF | TGTGCCAGCAGTGAAAGAGGGGGCAATGACTATGGCTACACCTTC
TRBJ1-2 | - | - | TRBV4-2 | CASSQFTDKSDYGYTF | TGTGCCAGCAGCCAGTTTACTGACAAGTCGGACTATGGCTACACCTTC
TRBJ1-5 | TRBD1 | - | TRBV19 | CASSTQGFNQPQHF | TGTGCCAGTAGTACACAGGGGTTCAATCAGCCCCAGCATTTT